This T cell receptor beta chain was captured by sequencing in a study of blood T cell repertoires in COVID-19. In the study overall: COVID-19 samples, acute and convalescent, were from the United States, Italy and Spain. PBMCs, B-cell-depleted T cells, or T cells provided the cDNA or gDNA that made up the material.

Source study methods: Nucleated cell number was recorded as an estimate derived from reference gene primer amplification. The protocol was immunoSEQ multiplex PCR, while the TCRdb copy is restricted to in-frame clones and leaves out a portion. V, J and clone size reflect that table, while D and trimming were determined from the DNA. Altogether more than 200,000 clones are present, approximately 84% being singletons, with the ten largest covering about 8%. This clonotype originated in a woman over 75 with acute or convalescent COVID-19. Sequenced: peripheral blood.

The CDR3 nucleotides read TGTGCCTGGGGTCTGACAGGGAATTCACCCCTCCACTTT. Its translation is CAWGLTGNSPLHF. The chain links TRBV30 to TRBJ1-6; 7 bases agree with TRBD1. Per the germline V gene, CDR1 is GTSNPN and CDR2 is SVGIG (reference sequence). This CDR3 contains 13 residues. V trimming: 5 bases; J trimming: 7 bases; junction bases outside the gene matches: 5. The full variable domain, in which reference TRBV30 and TRBJ1-6 provide the parts outside the CDR3, is SQTIHQWPATLVQPVGSPLSLECTVEGTSNPNLYWYRQAAGRGLQLLFYSVGIGQISSEVPQNLSASRPQDRQFILSSKKLLLSDSGFYLCAWGLTGNSPLHFGNGTRLTVT.